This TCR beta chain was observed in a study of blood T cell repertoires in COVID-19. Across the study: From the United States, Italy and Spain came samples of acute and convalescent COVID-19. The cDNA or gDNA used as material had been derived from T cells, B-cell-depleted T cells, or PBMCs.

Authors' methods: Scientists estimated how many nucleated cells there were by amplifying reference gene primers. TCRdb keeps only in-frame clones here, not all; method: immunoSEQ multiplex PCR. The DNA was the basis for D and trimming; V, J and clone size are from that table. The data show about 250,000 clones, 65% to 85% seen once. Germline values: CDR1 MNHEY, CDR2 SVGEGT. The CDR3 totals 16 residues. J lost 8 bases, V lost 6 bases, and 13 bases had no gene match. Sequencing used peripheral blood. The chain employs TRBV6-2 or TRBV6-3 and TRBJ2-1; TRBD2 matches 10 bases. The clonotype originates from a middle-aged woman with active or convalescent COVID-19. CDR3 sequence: CASSLDERGGQDEQFF. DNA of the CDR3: TGTGCCAGCAGCCTAGATGAGCGGGGGGGCCAGGATGAGCAGTTCTTC.